The next 24 T cell receptor beta chains were all read from a single sample in a study of blood T cell repertoires in COVID-19. The data were produced by immunoSEQ multiplex PCR, yet TCRdb's version contains in-frame clones alone and is incomplete. The sample contains 200,000 to 300,000 clones, around 89% of which appear only once. Sequenced material: PBMCs or T cells enriched from blood (not recorded which). These TCRs come from a woman aged 40 to 50 with acute COVID-19.

The V call is TRBV14, the J call TRBJ2-5; 7 bases agree with TRBD1. CDR1 SGHDN and CDR2 FVKESK come from the germline V gene. The CDR3 covers 15 residues. The V and J ends lost 3 bases and 4 bases, in that order; junction bases with no gene match: 8. CDR3 amino acids: CASSHSRQGRETQYF. The CDR3 nucleotides read TGTGCCAGCAGCCATTCAAGACAGGGCAGAGAGACCCAGTACTTC. Based on the CDR3 plus reference TRBV14 and TRBJ2-5, the full variable domain is EAGVTQFPSHSVIEKGQTVTLRCDPISGHDNLYWYRRVMGKEIKFLLHFVKESKQDESGMPNNRFLAERTGGTYSTLKVQPAELEDSGVYFCASSHSRQGRETQYFGPGTRLLVL.

The CDR3 DNA follows: TGTGCCAGCAGCTCGCGTCGGGTCCAAGAGACCCAGTACTTC. It is translated as CASSSRRVQETQYF. The gene calls are TRBV6-2 or TRBV6-3 and TRBJ2-5, with D hard to call. The CDR3 loop spans 14 amino acids. V lost 6 bases and J 1 base, leaving 12 bases between the germline ends. Germline CDR1 MNHEY, CDR2 SVGEGT.

This sequence joins TRBV19 and TRBJ1-5; no firm D call. The CDR3 spans 16 residues. With 5 bases removed from V and 7 bases from J, the gap between germline ends came to 21 bases. Germline CDR1 LNHDA, CDR2 SQIVND (reference sequence). CDR3 sequence: CASSFSGNHLGQPQHF. Written as DNA, the CDR3 is TGTGCCAGTAGTTTCTCCGGCAACCACCTAGGCCAGCCCCAGCATTTT.

The count of this clone is one. The rearrangement uses TRBV12-3 or TRBV12-4 and TRBJ1-5, with D maybe TRBD1 (6 bases). The CDR3 covers 13 residues. Between the trimmed V and J ends, which lost 6 bases and 4 bases, there was a span of 10 bases. CDR3 region: CASRDSRNQPQHF. CDR3 DNA: TGTGCCAGCAGGGACAGTCGAAATCAGCCCCAGCATTTT.

The V call is TRBV28, the J call TRBJ2-1, with D perhaps TRBD2 (6 bases). The V end was cut by 4 bases, the J end by 0 bases, with 10 bases between. The germline gives CDR1 MDHEN, CDR2 SYDVKM. This CDR3 region has 15 residues. CDR3 in amino acids: CASSWGVSSYNEQFF. CDR3 DNA sequence: TGTGCCAGCAGTTGGGGGGTGAGCTCCTACAATGAGCAGTTCTTC.

V usage is TRBV10-3 and J usage is TRBJ1-6, with D unclear. Germline V gene sequence: CDR1 ENHRY, CDR2 SYGVKD. The CDR3 has 12 residues. Between the trimmed V and J ends, which lost 3 bases and 10 bases, there was a span of 7 bases. The CDR3 reads CAISEGESPLHF. The CDR3 coding sequence is TGTGCCATCAGTGAAGGAGAATCACCCCTCCACTTT.

The gene calls are TRBV9 and TRBJ2-7; the match to TRBD2 covers 11 bases. V trimming: 3 bases; J trimming: 2 bases; junction bases outside the gene matches: 10. The CDR3 spans 17 residues. In germline, CDR1 is SGDLS, CDR2 YYNGEE. CDR3 DNA sequence: TGTGCCAGCAGCGCCAACACCGGGACTAGCGGACCCTACGAGCAGTACTTC. This translates into CASSANTGTSGPYEQYF.

This chain uses TRBV27 with TRBJ2-7; a possible D gene is TRBD2 (6 bases). This CDR3 region has 14 residues. With 3 bases removed from V and 2 bases from J, the gap between germline ends came to 11 bases. CDR1 is MNHEY, CDR2 SMNVEV, per germline (reference sequence). The CDR3, as DNA: TGTGCCAGCAGTTTGGGGGGTTTGCCCTACGAGCAGTACGTC. This codes for CASSLGGLPYEQYV.

The chain employs TRBV24-1 and TRBJ2-7; TRBD1 matches at 8 bases. CDR3 length: 15 residues. With 12 bases clipped from V and 2 bases from J, the junction kept 14 bases outside the gene matches. Germline values: CDR1 KGHDR, CDR2 SFDVKD. CDR3 in DNA: TGTGCCCCAATCTATAATCCGGGACAGGCCTACGAGCAGTACGTC. It translates to CAPIYNPGQAYEQYV.

V gene TRBV14 combines with J gene TRBJ1-1, with TRBD1 matching over 12 bases. Trimming took 2 bases from V and 2 from J; bases not matched to a gene: 12. CDR3 length: 19 residues. Germline CDR1 SGHDN, CDR2 FVKESK. CDR3 in amino acids: CASSQTRFRDRGRNTEAFF. CDR3 bases: TGTGCCAGCAGCCAAACTCGGTTCAGGGACAGGGGGCGCAACACTGAAGCTTTCTTT.

V gene TRBV7-9 combines with J gene TRBJ1-3, with TRBD1 matching over 10 bases. Trimming removed 3 bases from V and 4 bases from J; junction bases left unmatched: 3. Germline-derived CDR1 and CDR2 are SEHNR and FQNEAQ (reference sequence). The CDR3 length is 15 residues. For the CDR3, the DNA is TGTGCCAGCAGCTTGGACAGGGGGACAGGAAACACCATATATTTT. This translates into CASSLDRGTGNTIYF.

This clone occurred a few times. V usage is TRBV11-2 and J usage is TRBJ2-7, with D possibly TRBD2 on 6 matching bases. The CDR3 sequence is 14 residues long. Looked up from germline, CDR1 is SGHAT and CDR2 is FQNNGV. Trimming stripped 8 bases from V and 6 bases from J, with 20 bases between. Written as DNA, the CDR3 is TGTGCCAGCTCGAGATTAGCGGAGGGGTTCGAGCAGTACGTC. Residues: CASSRLAEGFEQYV.

This chain connects TRBV24-1 to TRBJ2-7; D unclear. The V and J ends lost 9 bases and 4 bases respectively, with 12 bases between them. From germline, CDR1 is KGHDR and CDR2 SFDVKD. The CDR3 is 12 residues long. This CDR3 reads CATHNDIYEQYV. DNA of the CDR3: TGTGCCACCCATAATGACATTTACGAGCAGTACGTC.

The CDR3 spells CAWSLDRGLGYGYTF. CDR3 coding DNA: TGTGCCTGGAGCCTGGACAGGGGGCTGGGCTATGGCTACACCTTC. The chain couples TRBV30 to TRBJ1-2; 11 bases line up with TRBD1. Germline V lookup: CDR1 GTSNPN, CDR2 SVGIG (reference sequence). The CDR3 loop spans 15 amino acids. The V gene end was trimmed by 3 bases and the J gene end by 4 bases; junction bases not matched to a gene: 7.

The rearrangement uses TRBV28 and TRBJ1-1; TRBD1 aligns across 7 bases. Per germline, CDR1 MDHEN and CDR2 SYDVKM. The CDR3 sequence is 13 residues long. The ends lost 8 bases at V and 0 bases at J; junction bases unmatched: 3. The CDR3 DNA reads as TGTGCCAGCCAACAGGGGATGAACACTGAAGCTTTCTTT. It yields the protein CASQQGMNTEAFF.

This clone was seen only a few times. This chain joins TRBV12-3 or TRBV12-4 and TRBJ1-2; 11 bases line up with TRBD1. CDR3 size: 13 residues. The V and J ends lost 4 bases and 8 bases, in that order; junction bases with no gene match: 3. DNA of the CDR3: TGTGCCAGCAGTTCAAGGACAGGGGGCGGCTACACCTTC. Amino acids: CASSSRTGGGYTF.

This chain connects TRBV24-1 to TRBJ2-3; TRBD2 might be the D (6 bases). V lost 4 bases to trimming and J lost 1 base, with 14 bases between them. Germline CDR1 and CDR2: KGHDR and SFDVKD. This CDR3 is built from 16 residues. This chain's CDR3 is CATSDRDFPRTDTQYF. The CDR3 nucleotides are TGTGCCACCAGTGACCGGGACTTCCCACGCACAGATACGCAGTATTTT.

This clone appeared a few times. The chain joins TRBV2 to TRBJ1-2; no definite D call. The germline CDR1 and CDR2 sequences are SNHLY and FYNNEI. CDR3 length equals 13 residues. Trimming shortened V by 7 bases and J by 0 bases, and 9 bases separated the two germline ends. The CDR3 DNA reads TGTGCCAGCAACGGGGATGCTAACTATGGCTACACCTTC. Translation: CASNGDANYGYTF. Looking up the rest from reference TRBV2 and TRBJ1-2 gives the full variable domain: EPEVTQTPSHQVTQMGQEVILRCVPISNHLYFYWYRQILGQKVEFLVSFYNNEISEKSEIFDDQFSVERPDGSNFTLKIRSTKLEDSAMYFCASNGDANYGYTFGSGTRLTVV.

The chain uses TRBV29-1 and TRBJ1-1; D is uncertain. This CDR3 spans 12 amino acids. The germline V gene has CDR1 SQVTM and CDR2 ANQGSEA. With 7 bases removed from V and 4 bases from J, the gap between germline ends came to 13 bases. CDR3 DNA: TGCAGCGCCGCCCAATCGGGCACTGAAGCTTTCTTT. Amino acids: CSAAQSGTEAFF.

The V and J genes are TRBV2 and TRBJ2-7; 9 nucleotides line up with TRBD2. This CDR3 spans 16 amino acids. Germline V gives CDR1 SNHLY, CDR2 FYNNEI. With 6 bases clipped from V and 3 bases from J, the junction kept 12 bases outside the gene matches. The CDR3 sequence is CASSNSVGLADYEQYF. The CDR3 region has the DNA TGTGCCAGCAGCAATAGCGTGGGACTAGCAGACTACGAGCAGTACTTC.

This rearrangement joins TRBV6-5 to TRBJ1-4, with 8 bases matching TRBD1. Trimming at V came to 4 bases and at J to 8 bases, leaving 6 bases not matched to a gene. CDR3 length: 14 amino acids. The germline CDR1 and CDR2 sequences are MNHEY and SVGAGI. In DNA form, the CDR3 reads TGTGCCAGCAGTTCCGGACAGGGTACCGAAAAACTGTTTTTT. This gives the protein CASSSGQGTEKLFF.

This sequence joins TRBV2 and TRBJ1-1; D is unresolved. The CDR3 is 13 amino acids. The germline V gene has CDR1 SNHLY and CDR2 FYNNEI. V lost 6 bases and J 3 bases, leaving 11 bases between the germline ends. Here the CDR3 DNA reads TGTGCCAGCAGCCGCCGCGGGGACACTGAAGCTTTCTTT. It specifies CASSRRGDTEAFF.

The chain recombines TRBV27 with TRBJ2-7, with 9 bases fitting TRBD1. This CDR3 region has 16 residues. CDR1 and CDR2 (germline): MNHEY, SMNVEV (reference sequence). With V trimmed by 5 bases and J by 2 bases, 10 bases remained unmatched. The CDR3 DNA is TGTGCCAGCAGTCCTGGACAGGGGATAGGGGCCTACGAGCAGTACGTC. It encodes CASSPGQGIGAYEQYV.

DNA of the CDR3: TGTGCCAGCAGCCATCGCACTAGCGGGGGTGATAACATTCAGTACTTC. It yields the protein CASSHRTSGGDNIQYF. This chain uses TRBV3-1 (or the pseudogene TRBV3-2) with TRBJ2-4, with 11 nucleotides matching TRBD2. The CDR3 has 16 residues. Germline V lookup: CDR1 LGHDT, CDR2 YNNKEL (reference sequence). V was pared by 3 bases and J by 7 bases, with 8 bases of the junction left unmatched.